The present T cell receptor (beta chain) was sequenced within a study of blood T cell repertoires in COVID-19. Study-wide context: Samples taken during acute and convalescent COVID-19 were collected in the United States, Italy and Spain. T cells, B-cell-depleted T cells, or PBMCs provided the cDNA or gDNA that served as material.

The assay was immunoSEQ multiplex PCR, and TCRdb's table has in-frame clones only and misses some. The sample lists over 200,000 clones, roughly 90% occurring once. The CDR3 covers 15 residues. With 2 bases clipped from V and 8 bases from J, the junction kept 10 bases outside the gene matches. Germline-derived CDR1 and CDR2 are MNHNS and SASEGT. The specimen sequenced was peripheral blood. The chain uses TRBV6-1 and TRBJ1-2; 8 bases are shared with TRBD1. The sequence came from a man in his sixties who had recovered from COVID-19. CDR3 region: CASSEQRQGAWGYTF. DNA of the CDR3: TGTGCCAGCAGTGAACAGCGGCAGGGGGCATGGGGCTACACCTTC.